The text below deals with one T cell receptor beta chain. The CDR3 end shows no conserved phenylalanine or tryptophan, and so a read error is likely. This entry comes from a study of CD8+ T cells in alopecia areata. Stated treatment: oral pan-JAK inhibitor, 5-10 mg twice daily. Peripheral blood and lesional scalp punch biopsies were taken from alopecia areata patients. The V and J ends lost 1 base and 7 bases respectively, with 16 bases between them. The CDR3 runs 15 residues. Germline values: CDR1 SEHNR, CDR2 FQNEAQ (reference sequence). RNA was isolated and reverse transcribed to cDNA, the sequencing template. Produced via immunoSEQ multiplex PCR; TCRdb's table is partial and in-frame only. This repertoire shows about 99,000 clones, just over 85% found once; its top ten account for over 8.5%.

V is TRBV7-9 and J is TRBJ1-1; D possibly corresponds to TRBD1 (6 bases). The sequence came from a human donor with alopecia areata. The input for sequencing was CD8+ T cells sorted from blood, taken between weeks 30 and 35, from a patient treated with tofacitinib. CDR3 protein: CASSLGSVGQIEAFC. CDR3 coding DNA: TGTGCCAGCAGCTTAGGAAGCGTTGGACAGATTGAAGCTTTCTGT.